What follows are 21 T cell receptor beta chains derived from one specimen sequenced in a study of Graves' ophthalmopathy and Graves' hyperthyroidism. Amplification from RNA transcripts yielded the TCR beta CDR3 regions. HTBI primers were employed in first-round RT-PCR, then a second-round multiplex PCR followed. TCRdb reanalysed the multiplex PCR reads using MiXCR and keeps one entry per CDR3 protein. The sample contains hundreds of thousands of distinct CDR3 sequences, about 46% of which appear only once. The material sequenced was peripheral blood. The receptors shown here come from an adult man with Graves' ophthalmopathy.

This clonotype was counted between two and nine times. CDR3 in DNA: TGCGCCAGCAGCCAAAGGACAGGGGACAATCAGCCCCAGCATTTT. This gives the protein CASSQRTGDNQPQHF. This rearrangement joins TRBV4-1 to TRBJ1-5; 9 positions match TRBD1. Unmatched junction bases numbered 2, after V lost 2 bases and J lost 3 bases. In germline, CDR1 is MGHRA, CDR2 YSYEKL. The CDR3 totals 15 residues.

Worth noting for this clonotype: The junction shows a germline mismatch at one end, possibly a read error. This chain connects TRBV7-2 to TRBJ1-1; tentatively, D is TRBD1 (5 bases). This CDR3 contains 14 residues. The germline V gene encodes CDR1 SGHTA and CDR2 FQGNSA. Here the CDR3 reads CASSLAGDRTEAFF. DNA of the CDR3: TGCGCCAGCAGCTTGGCGGGGGATCGGACTGAAGCTTTCTTT.

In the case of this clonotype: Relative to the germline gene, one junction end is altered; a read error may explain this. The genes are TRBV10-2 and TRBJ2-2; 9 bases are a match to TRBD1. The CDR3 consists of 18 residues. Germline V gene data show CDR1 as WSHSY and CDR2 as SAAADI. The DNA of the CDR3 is TGTGCCAGCAGCCCGGGACAGGGAGGAGGTCCGCACACCGGGGAGCTGTTTTTT. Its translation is CASSPGQGGGPHTGELFF.

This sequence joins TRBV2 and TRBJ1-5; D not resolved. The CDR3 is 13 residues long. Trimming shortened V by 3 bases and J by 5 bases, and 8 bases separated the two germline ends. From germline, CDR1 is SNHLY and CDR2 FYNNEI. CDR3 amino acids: CASSEGGHQPQHF. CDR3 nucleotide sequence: TGTGCCAGCAGTGAGGGAGGCCATCAGCCCCAGCATTTT. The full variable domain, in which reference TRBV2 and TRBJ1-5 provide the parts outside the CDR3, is EPEVTQTPSHQVTQMGQEVILRCVPISNHLYFYWYRQILGQKVEFLVSFYNNEISEKSEIFDDQFSVERPDGSNFTLKIRSTKLEDSAMYFCASSEGGHQPQHFGDGTRLSIL.

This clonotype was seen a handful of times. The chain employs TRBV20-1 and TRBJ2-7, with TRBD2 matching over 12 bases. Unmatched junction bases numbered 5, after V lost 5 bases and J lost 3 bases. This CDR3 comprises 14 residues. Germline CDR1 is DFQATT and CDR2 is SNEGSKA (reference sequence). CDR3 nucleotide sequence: TGCAGTGCTCCGCGGACTAGCGGGAACTACGAGCAGTACTTC. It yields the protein CSAPRTSGNYEQYF.

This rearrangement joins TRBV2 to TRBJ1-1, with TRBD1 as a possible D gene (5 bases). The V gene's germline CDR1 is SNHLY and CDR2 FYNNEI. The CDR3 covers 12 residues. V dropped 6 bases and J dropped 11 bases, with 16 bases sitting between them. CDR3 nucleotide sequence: TGTGCCAGCAGGGGGGTGGGCGGAGTGGCTTTCTTT. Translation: CASRGVGGVAFF.

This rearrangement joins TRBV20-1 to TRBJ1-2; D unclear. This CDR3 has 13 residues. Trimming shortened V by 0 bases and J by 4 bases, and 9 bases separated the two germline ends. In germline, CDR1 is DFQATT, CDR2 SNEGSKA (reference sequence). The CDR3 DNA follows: TGCAGTGCTAGAGATGGGAACAGCTATGGCTACACCTTC. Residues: CSARDGNSYGYTF.

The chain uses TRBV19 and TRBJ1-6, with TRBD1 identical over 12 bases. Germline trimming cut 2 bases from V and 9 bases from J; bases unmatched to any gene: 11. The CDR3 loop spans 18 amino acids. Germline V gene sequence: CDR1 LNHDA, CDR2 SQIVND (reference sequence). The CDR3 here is CASSIYVSGQGAFSPLHF. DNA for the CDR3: TGTGCCAGTAGTATATACGTATCGGGACAGGGGGCATTTTCACCCCTCCACTTT.

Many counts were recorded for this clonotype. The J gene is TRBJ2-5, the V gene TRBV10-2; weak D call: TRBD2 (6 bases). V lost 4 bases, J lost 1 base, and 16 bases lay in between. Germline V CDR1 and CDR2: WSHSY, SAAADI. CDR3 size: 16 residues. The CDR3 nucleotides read TGCGCCAGCAGTGGGAGGCTAGCGAGTGGCCAAGAGACCCAGTACTTC. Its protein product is CASSGRLASGQETQYF.

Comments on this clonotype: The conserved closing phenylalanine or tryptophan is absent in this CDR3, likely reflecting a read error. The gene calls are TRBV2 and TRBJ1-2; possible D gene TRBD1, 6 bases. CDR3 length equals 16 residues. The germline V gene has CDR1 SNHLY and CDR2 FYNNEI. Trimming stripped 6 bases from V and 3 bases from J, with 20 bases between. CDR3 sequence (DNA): TGTGCCAGCAGCGCCGGACAGCCATATTGGGACTATGGCTACACCCTC. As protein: CASSAGQPYWDYGYTL.

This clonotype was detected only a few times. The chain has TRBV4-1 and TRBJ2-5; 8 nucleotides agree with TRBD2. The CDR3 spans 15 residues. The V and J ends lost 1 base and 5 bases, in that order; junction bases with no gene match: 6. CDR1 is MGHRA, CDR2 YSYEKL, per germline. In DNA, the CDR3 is TGCGCCAGCAGCCAAGGCCGGGGGGGCCAGGAGACCCAGTACTTC. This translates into CASSQGRGGQETQYF.

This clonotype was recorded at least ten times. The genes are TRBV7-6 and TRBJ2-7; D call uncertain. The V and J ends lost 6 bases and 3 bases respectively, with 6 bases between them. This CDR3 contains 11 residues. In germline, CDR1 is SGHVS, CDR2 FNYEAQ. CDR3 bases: TGTGCCAGCAGTACCGGCTACGAGCAGTACTTC. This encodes CASSTGYEQYF.

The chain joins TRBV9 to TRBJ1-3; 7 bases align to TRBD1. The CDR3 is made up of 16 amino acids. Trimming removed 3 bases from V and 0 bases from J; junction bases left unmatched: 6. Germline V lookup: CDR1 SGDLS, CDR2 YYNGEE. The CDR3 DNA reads TGTGCCAGCAGCGCGTTCACAGGGGACTCTGGAAACACCATATATTTT. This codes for CASSAFTGDSGNTIYF.

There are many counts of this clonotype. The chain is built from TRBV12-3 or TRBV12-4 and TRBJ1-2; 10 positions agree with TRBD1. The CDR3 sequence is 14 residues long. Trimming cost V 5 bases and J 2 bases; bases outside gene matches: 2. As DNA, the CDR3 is TGTGCCAGCAGTCCGGGACAGGGGAACTATGGCTACACCTTC. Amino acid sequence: CASSPGQGNYGYTF.

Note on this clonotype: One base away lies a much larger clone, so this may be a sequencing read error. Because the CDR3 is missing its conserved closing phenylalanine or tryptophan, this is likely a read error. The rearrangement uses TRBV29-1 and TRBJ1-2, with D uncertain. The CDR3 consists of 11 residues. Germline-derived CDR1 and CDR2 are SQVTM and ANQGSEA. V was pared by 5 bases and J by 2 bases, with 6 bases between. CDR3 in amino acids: CSVRFNYGYTL. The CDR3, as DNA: TGCAGCGTTCGATTCAACTATGGCTACACCCTC.

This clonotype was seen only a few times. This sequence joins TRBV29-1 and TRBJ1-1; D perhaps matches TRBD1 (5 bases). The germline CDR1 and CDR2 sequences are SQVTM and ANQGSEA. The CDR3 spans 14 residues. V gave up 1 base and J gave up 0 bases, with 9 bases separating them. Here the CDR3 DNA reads TGCAGCGTTGAAGGGGGCAAGATGAACACTGAAGCTTTCTTT. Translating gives CSVEGGKMNTEAFF.

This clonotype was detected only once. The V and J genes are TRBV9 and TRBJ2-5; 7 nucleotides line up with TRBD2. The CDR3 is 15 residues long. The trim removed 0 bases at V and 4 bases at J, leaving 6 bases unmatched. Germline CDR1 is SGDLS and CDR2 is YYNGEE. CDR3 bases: TGTGCCAGCAGCGTAGCCGATGGGGGGGGAGAGACCCAGTACTTC. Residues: CASSVADGGGETQYF.

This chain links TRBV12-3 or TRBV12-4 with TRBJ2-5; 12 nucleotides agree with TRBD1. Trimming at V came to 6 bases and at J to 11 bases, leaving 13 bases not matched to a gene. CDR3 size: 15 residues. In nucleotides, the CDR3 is TGTGCCAGCAGCCCGGCGGGACAGGGGGCGGAGGAGCAGTACTTC. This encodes CASSPAGQGAEEQYF.

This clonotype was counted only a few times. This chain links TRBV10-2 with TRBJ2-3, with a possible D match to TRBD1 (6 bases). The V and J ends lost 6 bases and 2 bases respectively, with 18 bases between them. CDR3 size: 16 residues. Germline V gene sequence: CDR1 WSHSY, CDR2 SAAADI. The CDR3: CASSDLTGYTTDTQYF. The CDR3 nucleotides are TGCGCCAGCAGCGATCTTACAGGGTATACCACAGATACGCAGTATTTT.

As DNA, the CDR3 is TGTGCCAGCAGGGGACAGGGTCCGGTCTATAATTCACCCCTCCACTTT. It codes for CASRGQGPVYNSPLHF. This chain uses TRBV9 with TRBJ1-6; 9 bases match TRBD1. V was clipped by 5 bases and J by 3 bases; unmatched bases: 6. Germline V gives CDR1 SGDLS, CDR2 YYNGEE. The CDR3 extends over 16 amino acids.

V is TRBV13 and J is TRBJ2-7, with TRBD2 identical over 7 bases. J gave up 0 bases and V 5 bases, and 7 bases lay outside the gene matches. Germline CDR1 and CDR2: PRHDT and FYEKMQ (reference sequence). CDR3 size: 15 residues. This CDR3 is CASSGEGGSSYEQYF. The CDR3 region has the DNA TGTGCCAGCAGCGGGGAGGGAGGGTCCTCCTACGAGCAGTACTTC.